This TCR beta chain came from a study of T cell responses to AZD1222 COVID-19 vaccine (dated by TCRdb to the early 2020s). Looking at the study overall: AZD1222 recipients with second doses at about 4 weeks or about 12 weeks were pooled, because spike-specific TCR depth and breadth did not differ between schedules. TCR sequencing covered about 230 trial participants: 200 to 220 given two doses of AZD1222 and approximately 26 given two doses of MenACWY control vaccine. Trial participants were enrolled by age into subgroups of 18-55, 56-69 and 70-plus years, and 148, 28 and 57 TCR-sequenced participants, respectively, were included in these subgroups.

Broader findings and caveats from the paper: Vaccine-associated CD4 TCRs spanned the whole spike protein, with dominant responses in regions 160-218 and 743-854. After two AZD1222 doses, both the breadth and the depth of spike-specific TCRs were significantly higher than at day 0 and than in MenACWY recipients. Epitopes outside the regions mutated in the B.1.351 and B.1.1.7 variants were reportedly recognized by nearly half of the unique spike-specific TCRs. The 56-69-year group was small, and its depth increase did not reach significance, likely because of low power. Because no day 14 peak-response samples were available, the repertoires could be characterized only after the peak T cell response. Participants were mostly white British and included more females than males, and it was suggested by the authors that clonal diversity may have been underestimated. Only five or six AZD1222 recipients were SARS-CoV-2 seropositive at baseline, limiting conclusions about previously exposed vaccinees.

The CDR3, from cysteine to phenylalanine, totals 13 residues. Kept here is only the CDR3 DNA, which spans 39 bases and is read in frame from base 1. According to the germline V gene (reference sequence), CDR1 reads GTSNPN and CDR2 reads SVGIG. Trimming costs V 4 bases and J 5 bases, and their ends lie 14 bases apart. Per the publication, the time point label means: baseline before first vaccination. Vaccinee samples were obtained from the UK trials COV001 and COV002, which included a single-blind randomized controlled phase 2/3 trial of AZD1222 (ChAdOx1 nCoV-19) in healthy adults. For TCRbeta chain sequencing, PBMC samples from trial participants were taken at day 0 and at day 28 after the second dose. This clone was detected a few times. The antigen it recognizes is unknown. No clone much larger than this one lies a single base away; base qualities are absent. The CDR3 regions of human TCRbeta chains were subjected to immunosequencing. As for the authors' bioinformatics: TCRs in the repertoires were compared against a reference library of SARS-CoV-2-specific TCRs that had been generated with the MIRA antigen-specificity platform. Breadth meant the fraction of unique TCRs that were SARS-CoV-2-associated, whereas depth meant the fraction of total T cells that were SARS-CoV-2-associated. Using the MIRA data, each spike-specific TCR was assigned both to the spike region to which the TCR was reactive and to a CD4 or CD8 class. Log10-transformed breadth and depth values were compared by one-way ANOVA with Sidak's multiple comparisons tests. This is the immuneACCESS table as TCRdb keeps it, with only in-frame sequences that have V and J called. A part of the clones is gone; compared with another copy, unresolved V genes explain less than half, and the rest is unexplained. V, J and clone size were drawn from that table, and D and trimming were deduced from the DNA. Across this sample there are some 120,000 clones, with nearly 90% seen only once. Around 4.5% of the sample lies in the top ten.

Source: peripheral blood, taken on day 0 of AZD1222 vaccination. The source is an adult in good health. The rearrangement combines TRBV30 with TRBJ1-1; possibly the D gene is TRBD1, per 5 matching bases. CDR3 protein: CAWTWGGETEAFF. The DNA sequence reads TGTGCCTGGACGTGGGGGGGGGAGACTGAAGCTTTCTTT.